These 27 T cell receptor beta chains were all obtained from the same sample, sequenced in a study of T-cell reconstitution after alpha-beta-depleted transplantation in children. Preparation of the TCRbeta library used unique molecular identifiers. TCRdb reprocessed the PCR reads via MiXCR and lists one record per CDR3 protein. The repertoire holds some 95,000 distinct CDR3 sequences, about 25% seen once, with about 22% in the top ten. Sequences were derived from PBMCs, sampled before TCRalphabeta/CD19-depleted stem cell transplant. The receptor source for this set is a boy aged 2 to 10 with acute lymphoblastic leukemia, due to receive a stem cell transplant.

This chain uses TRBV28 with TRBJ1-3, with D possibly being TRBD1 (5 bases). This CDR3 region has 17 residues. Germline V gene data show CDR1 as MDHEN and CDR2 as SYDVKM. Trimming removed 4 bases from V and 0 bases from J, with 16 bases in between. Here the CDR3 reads CASSSLSRAPSGNTIYF. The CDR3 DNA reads TGTGCCAGCAGTTCGCTGAGCAGGGCCCCCTCTGGAAACACCATATATTTT.

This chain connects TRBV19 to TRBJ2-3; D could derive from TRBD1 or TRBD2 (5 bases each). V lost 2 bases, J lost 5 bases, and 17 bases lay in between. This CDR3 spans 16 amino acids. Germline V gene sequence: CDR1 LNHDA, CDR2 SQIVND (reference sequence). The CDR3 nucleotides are TGTGCCAGTAGTATAAAGTATTGGGGACCCCAAGATACGCAGTATTTT. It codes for CASSIKYWGPQDTQYF.

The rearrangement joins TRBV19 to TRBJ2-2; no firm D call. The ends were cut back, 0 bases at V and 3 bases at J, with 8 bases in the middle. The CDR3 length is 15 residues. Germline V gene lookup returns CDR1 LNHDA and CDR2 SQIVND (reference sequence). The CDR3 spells CASSIDLGDTGELFF. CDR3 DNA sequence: TGTGCCAGTAGTATAGATCTAGGAGACACCGGGGAGCTGTTTTTT.

The CDR3 DNA reads as TGCGCCAGCAGCCAGACCAGAGGATCTGGGACCGCACGAGTTACGCAGTATTTT. Protein product: CASSQTRGSGTARVTQYF. V usage is TRBV4-1 and J usage is TRBJ2-3; TRBD1 or TRBD2 may be the D gene (5 bases each). This CDR3 contains 18 residues. Germline CDR1 MGHRA, CDR2 YSYEKL. Trimming removed 3 bases at V and 8 bases at J, with 27 bases between.

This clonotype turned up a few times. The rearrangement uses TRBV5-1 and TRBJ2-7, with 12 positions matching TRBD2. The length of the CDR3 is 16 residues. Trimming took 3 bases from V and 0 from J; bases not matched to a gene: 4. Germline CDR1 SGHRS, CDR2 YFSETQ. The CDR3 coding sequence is TGCGCCAGCAGCTGGGGACTAGCGGGTCCCTCCTACGAGCAGTACTTC. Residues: CASSWGLAGPSYEQYF.

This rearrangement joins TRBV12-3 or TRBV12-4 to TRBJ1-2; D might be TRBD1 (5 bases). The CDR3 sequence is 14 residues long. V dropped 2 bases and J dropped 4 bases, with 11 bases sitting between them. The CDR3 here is CASSLKGLIYGYTF. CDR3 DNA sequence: TGTGCCAGCAGTTTAAAGGGGTTGATCTATGGCTACACCTTC.

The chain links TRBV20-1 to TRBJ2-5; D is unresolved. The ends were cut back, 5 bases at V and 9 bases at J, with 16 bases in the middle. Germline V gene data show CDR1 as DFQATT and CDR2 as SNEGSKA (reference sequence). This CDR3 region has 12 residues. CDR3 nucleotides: TGCAGTGCTCCTTCCACGACCCGGTCCCAGTACTTC. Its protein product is CSAPSTTRSQYF.

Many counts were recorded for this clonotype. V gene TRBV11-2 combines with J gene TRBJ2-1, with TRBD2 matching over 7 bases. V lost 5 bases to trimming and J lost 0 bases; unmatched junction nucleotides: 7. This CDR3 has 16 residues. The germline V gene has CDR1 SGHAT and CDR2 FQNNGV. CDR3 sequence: CASSVSGLLSYNEQFF. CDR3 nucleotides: TGTGCCAGCAGCGTCTCGGGACTACTCTCCTACAATGAGCAGTTCTTC.

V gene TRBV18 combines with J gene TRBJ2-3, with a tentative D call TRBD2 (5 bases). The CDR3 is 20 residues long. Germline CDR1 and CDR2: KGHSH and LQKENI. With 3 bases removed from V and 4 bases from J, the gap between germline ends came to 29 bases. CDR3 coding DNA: TGTGCCAGCTCACCTACGGCGGGTTTGTACAGCGAAGGGATCGCAGATACGCAGTATTTT. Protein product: CASSPTAGLYSEGIADTQYF. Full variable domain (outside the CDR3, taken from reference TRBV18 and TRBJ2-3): NAGVMQNPRHLVRRRGQEARLRCSPMKGHSHVYWYRQLPEEGLKFMVYLQKENIIDESGMPKERFSAEFPKEGPSILRIQQVVRGDSAAYFCASSPTAGLYSEGIADTQYFGPGTRLTVL.

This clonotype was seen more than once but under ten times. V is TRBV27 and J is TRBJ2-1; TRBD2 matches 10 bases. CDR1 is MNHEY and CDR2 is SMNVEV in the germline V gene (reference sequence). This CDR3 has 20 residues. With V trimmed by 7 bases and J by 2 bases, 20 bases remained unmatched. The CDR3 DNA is TGTGCCAGCACCACCTGGAGGACTAGCGGAGGGGCTAGGACCTACAATGAGCAGTTCTTC. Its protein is CASTTWRTSGGARTYNEQFF.

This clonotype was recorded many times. The CDR3 DNA is TGCGCCAGCAGTGAGTCCGGGGGAGATACGCAGTATTTT. Translating gives CASSESGGDTQYF. The chain has TRBV10-1 and TRBJ2-3; TRBD2 might be the D (6 bases). Trimming pared 0 bases from V and 5 bases from J, leaving 6 bases between. The CDR3 has 13 residues. Germline loops: CDR1 WNHNN, CDR2 SYGVQD (reference sequence).

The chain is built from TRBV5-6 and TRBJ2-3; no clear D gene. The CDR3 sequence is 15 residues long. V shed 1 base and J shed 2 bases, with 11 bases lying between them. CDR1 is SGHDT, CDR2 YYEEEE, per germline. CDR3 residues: CASSLRRRNTDTQYF. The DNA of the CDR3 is TGTGCCAGCAGCTTGCGGCGGAGAAACACAGATACGCAGTATTTT.

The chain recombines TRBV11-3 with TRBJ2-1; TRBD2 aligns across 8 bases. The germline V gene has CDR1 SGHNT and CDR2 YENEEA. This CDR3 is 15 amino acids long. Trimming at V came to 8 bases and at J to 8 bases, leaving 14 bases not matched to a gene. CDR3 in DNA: TGTGCCAGCGGGTCTGGGGCGGGAGGTTTCGATGAGCAGTTCTTC. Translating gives CASGSGAGGFDEQFF. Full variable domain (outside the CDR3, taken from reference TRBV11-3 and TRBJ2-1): EAGVVQSPRYKIIEKKQPVAFWCNPISGHNTLYWYLQNLGQGPELLIRYENEEAVDDSQLPKDRFSAERLKGVDSTLKIQPAELGDSAVYLCASGSGAGGFDEQFFGPGTRLTVL.

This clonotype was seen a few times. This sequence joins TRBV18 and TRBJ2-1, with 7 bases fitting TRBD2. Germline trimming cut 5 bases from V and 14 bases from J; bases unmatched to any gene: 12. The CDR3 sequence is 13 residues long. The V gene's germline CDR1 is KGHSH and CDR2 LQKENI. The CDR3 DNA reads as TGTGCCAGCTCAGCAAGACCCAGGGAGGGCAAGTTCTTC. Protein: CASSARPREGKFF.

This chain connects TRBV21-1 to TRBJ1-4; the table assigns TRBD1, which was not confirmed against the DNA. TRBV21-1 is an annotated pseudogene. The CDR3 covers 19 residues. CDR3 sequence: CASSNRCGTGLLSNEKLFF. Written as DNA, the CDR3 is TGTGCCAGCAGCAATCGGTGTGGGACAGGTTTGCTTTCTAATGAAAAACTGTTTTTT.

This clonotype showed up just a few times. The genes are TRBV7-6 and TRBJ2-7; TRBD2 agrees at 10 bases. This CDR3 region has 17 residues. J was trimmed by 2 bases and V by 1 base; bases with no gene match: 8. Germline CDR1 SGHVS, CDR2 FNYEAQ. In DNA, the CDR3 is TGTGCCAGCAGCTTAGAAGATGCGACTAGCGGGCCCTACGAGCAGTACTTC. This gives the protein CASSLEDATSGPYEQYF.

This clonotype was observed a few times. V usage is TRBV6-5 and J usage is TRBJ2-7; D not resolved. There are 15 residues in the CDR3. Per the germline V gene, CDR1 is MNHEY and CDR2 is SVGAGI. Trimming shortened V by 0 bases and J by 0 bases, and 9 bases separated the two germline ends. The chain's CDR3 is CASSYSSPSSYEQYF. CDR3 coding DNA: TGTGCCAGCAGTTACTCTAGCCCGAGCTCCTACGAGCAGTACTTC.

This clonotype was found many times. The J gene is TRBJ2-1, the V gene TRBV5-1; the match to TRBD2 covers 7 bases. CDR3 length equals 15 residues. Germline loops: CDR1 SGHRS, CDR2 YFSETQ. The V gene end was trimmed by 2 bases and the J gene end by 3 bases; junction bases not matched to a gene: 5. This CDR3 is CASSFTGGVYNEQFF. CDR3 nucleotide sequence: TGCGCCAGCAGCTTTACGGGAGGAGTCTACAATGAGCAGTTCTTC.

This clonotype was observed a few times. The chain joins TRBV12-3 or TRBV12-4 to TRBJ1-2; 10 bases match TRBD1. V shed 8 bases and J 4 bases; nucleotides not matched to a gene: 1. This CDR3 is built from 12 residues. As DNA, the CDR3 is TGTGCCAGCGGGACAGGGGCCTATGGCTACACCTTC. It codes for CASGTGAYGYTF.

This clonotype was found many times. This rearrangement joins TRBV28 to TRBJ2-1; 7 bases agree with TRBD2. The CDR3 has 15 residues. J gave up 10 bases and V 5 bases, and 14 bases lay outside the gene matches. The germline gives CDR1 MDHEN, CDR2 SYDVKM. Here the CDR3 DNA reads TGTGCCAGCAGTCCTTCTAGCGGAGGGGCTAGGGAGCAGTTCTTC. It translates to CASSPSSGGAREQFF.

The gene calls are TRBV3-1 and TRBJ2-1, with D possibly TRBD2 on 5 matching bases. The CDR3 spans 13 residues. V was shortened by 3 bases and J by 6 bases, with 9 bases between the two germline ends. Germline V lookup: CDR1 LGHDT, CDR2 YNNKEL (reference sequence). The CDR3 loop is CASSHRTPNEQFF. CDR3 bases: TGTGCCAGCAGCCATCGGACTCCCAATGAGCAGTTCTTC.

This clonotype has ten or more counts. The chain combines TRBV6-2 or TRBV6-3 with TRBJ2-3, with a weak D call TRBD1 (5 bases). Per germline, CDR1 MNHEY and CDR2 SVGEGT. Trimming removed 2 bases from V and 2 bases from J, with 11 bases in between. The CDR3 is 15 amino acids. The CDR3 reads CASSYRTRPTDTQYF. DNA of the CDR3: TGTGCCAGCAGTTACAGGACAAGGCCCACAGATACGCAGTATTTT.

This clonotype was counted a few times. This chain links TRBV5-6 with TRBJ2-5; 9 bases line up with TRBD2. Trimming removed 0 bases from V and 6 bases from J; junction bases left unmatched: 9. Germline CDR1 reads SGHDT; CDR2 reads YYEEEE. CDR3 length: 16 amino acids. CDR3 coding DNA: TGTGCCAGCAGCTTGGGACTAGCGGAGGGGTGGAAGACCCAGTACTTC. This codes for CASSLGLAEGWKTQYF. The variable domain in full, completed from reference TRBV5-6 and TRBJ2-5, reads DAGVTQSPTHLIKTRGQQVTLRCSPKSGHDTVSWYQQALGQGPQFIFQYYEEEERQRGNFPDRFSGHQFPNYSSELNVNALLLGDSALYLCASSLGLAEGWKTQYFGPGTRLLVL.

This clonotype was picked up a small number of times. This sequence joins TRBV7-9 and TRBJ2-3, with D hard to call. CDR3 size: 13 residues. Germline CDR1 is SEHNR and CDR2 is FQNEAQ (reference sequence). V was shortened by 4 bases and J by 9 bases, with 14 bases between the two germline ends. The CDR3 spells CASSSATGRTQYF. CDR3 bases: TGTGCCAGCAGCTCCGCAACCGGCAGAACGCAGTATTTT.

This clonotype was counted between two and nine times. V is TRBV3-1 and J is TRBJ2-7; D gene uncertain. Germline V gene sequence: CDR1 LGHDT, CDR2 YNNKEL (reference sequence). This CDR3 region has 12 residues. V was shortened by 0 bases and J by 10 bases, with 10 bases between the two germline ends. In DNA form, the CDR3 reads TGTGCCAGCAGCCAAGATTTCGGCGAACAGTACTTC. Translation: CASSQDFGEQYF.

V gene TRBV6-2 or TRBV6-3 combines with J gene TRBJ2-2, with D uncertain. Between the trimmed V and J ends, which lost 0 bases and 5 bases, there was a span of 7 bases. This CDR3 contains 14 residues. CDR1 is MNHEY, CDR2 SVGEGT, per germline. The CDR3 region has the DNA TGTGCCAGCAGTTACTCGACTGATACCGGGGAGCTGTTTTTT. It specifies CASSYSTDTGELFF.

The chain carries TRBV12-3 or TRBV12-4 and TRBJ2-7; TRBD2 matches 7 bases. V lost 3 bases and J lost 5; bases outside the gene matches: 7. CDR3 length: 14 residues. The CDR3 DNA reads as TGTGCCAGCAGTTTGGCGGGAGTAAGCAACGAGCAGTACTTC. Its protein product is CASSLAGVSNEQYF.